This is a list of T cell receptor beta chains from one sample in a study of preoperative IRX-2 immunotherapy in early breast cancer. Assay used: immunoSEQ multiplex PCR; TCRdb lists only in-frame clones, some missing. The table records 25,000 to 30,000 clones, nearly 90% of them present only once. This sample was gathered from a patient treated with IRX-2 immunotherapy. The receptors were gathered from a human donor with breast cancer. CDR3s include the opening cysteine and the closing phenylalanine or tryptophan. The D gene is left open where the match is weak. Only part of the rows carry a size: once, few, many, or a class if the clone is expanded.

V gene: TRBV10-2
J gene: TRBJ1-3
D gene: .
clone size: .
CDR3 protein: CASSDGTPVSGNTIYF
CDR3 DNA: TGCGCCAGCAGTGATGGGACACCCGTCTCTGGAAACACCATATATTTT

V gene: TRBV25-1
J gene: TRBJ2-1
D gene: .
clone size: .
CDR3 protein: CASTESGRGVNEQFF
CDR3 DNA: TGTGCCAGCACCGAAAGTGGGAGGGGGGTGAATGAGCAGTTCTTC

V gene: TRBV29-1
J gene: TRBJ2-3
D gene: .
clone size: .
CDR3 protein: CSVDTGRTDTQYF
CDR3 DNA: TGCAGCGTTGACACAGGGCGGACAGATACGCAGTATTTT

V gene: TRBV7-8
J gene: TRBJ1-5
D gene: .
clone size: .
CDR3 protein: CASSLDQAGNQPQHF
CDR3 DNA: TGTGCCAGCAGCTTAGACCAGGCTGGCAATCAGCCCCAGCATTTT

V gene: TRBV21-1
J gene: TRBJ1-6
D gene: .
clone size: few
CDR3 protein: CASSIRQGPKETLHF
CDR3 DNA: TGTGCCAGCAGCATTCGACAGGGCCCGAAAGAGACCCTCCACTTT

V gene: TRBV11-2
J gene: TRBJ1-2
D gene: .
clone size: .
CDR3 protein: CASSLEGGSSNYGYTF
CDR3 DNA: TGTGCCAGCAGCTTAGAGGGGGGTTCCTCTAACTATGGCTACACCTTC

V gene: TRBV5-1
J gene: TRBJ1-1
D gene: TRBD1
clone size: .
CDR3 protein: CASSLGTGSEAFF
CDR3 DNA: TGCGCCAGCAGCTTAGGGACAGGGTCTGAAGCTTTCTTT

V gene: TRBV6-1
J gene: TRBJ1-2
D gene: TRBD1
clone size: once
CDR3 protein: CASSETLQGTTNSYGYTF
CDR3 DNA: TGTGCCAGCAGTGAAACATTACAGGGGACAACTAATTCCTATGGCTACACCTTC

V gene: TRBV4-1
J gene: TRBJ2-7
D gene: TRBD1
clone size: .
CDR3 protein: CASSPFRTGIHYEQYF
CDR3 DNA: TGCGCCAGCAGCCCCTTTAGGACAGGGATACACTACGAGCAGTACTTC

V gene: TRBV28
J gene: TRBJ2-1
D gene: .
clone size: .
CDR3 protein: CASSPKNEQFF
CDR3 DNA: TGTGCCAGCAGTCCGAAAAATGAGCAGTTCTTC

V gene: TRBV18
J gene: TRBJ1-2
D gene: .
clone size: once
CDR3 protein: CASSPDGYGYTF
CDR3 DNA: TGTGCCAGCTCACCGGACGGATATGGCTACACCTTC

V gene: TRBV4-3
J gene: TRBJ2-3
D gene: .
clone size: .
CDR3 protein: CASSQMPGLGTDTQYF
CDR3 DNA: TGCGCCAGCAGCCAAATGCCGGGGTTGGGGACAGATACGCAGTATTTT

V gene: TRBV11-3
J gene: TRBJ2-3
D gene: .
clone size: .
CDR3 protein: CASSLAAGSSTDTQYF
CDR3 DNA: TGTGCCAGCAGCTTAGCTGCAGGATCTAGCACAGATACGCAGTATTTT

V gene: TRBV5-1
J gene: TRBJ2-1
D gene: TRBD2
clone size: .
CDR3 protein: CASSLGASGGLNEQFF
CDR3 DNA: TGCGCCAGCAGCTTGGGGGCTAGCGGGGGGCTCAATGAGCAGTTCTTC

V gene: TRBV7-8
J gene: TRBJ2-2
D gene: TRBD1
clone size: .
CDR3 protein: CASSSTWTGANTGELFF
CDR3 DNA: TGTGCCAGCAGTTCGACTTGGACAGGCGCGAACACCGGGGAGCTGTTTTTT

V gene: TRBV7-6
J gene: TRBJ2-2
D gene: .
clone size: .
CDR3 protein: CASSIPEFTGELFF
CDR3 DNA: TGTGCCAGCAGCATTCCGGAATTCACCGGGGAGCTGTTTTTT

V gene: TRBV7-9
J gene: TRBJ2-5
D gene: .
clone size: .
CDR3 protein: CASSMTGDWETQYF
CDR3 DNA: TGTGCCAGCAGCATGACGGGAGATTGGGAGACCCAGTACTTC

V gene: TRBV4-1
J gene: TRBJ2-5
D gene: .
clone size: .
CDR3 protein: CASSQGTQETQYF
CDR3 DNA: TGCGCCAGCAGCCAAGGGACTCAAGAGACCCAGTACTTC

V gene: TRBV10-3
J gene: TRBJ2-1
D gene: .
clone size: .
CDR3 protein: CAIRPTQSSYNEQFF
CDR3 DNA: TGTGCCATCAGACCTACTCAGAGCTCCTACAATGAGCAGTTCTTC

V gene: TRBV5-4
J gene: TRBJ2-2
D gene: .
clone size: .
CDR3 protein: CASSLGNTGELFF
CDR3 DNA: TGTGCCAGCAGCTTGGGGAACACCGGGGAGCTGTTTTTT

V gene: TRBV18
J gene: TRBJ1-1
D gene: .
clone size: .
CDR3 protein: CASSPIAQGGTEAFF
CDR3 DNA: TGTGCCAGCTCACCAATTGCACAGGGTGGCACTGAAGCTTTCTTT

V gene: TRBV10-1
J gene: TRBJ2-7
D gene: .
clone size: .
CDR3 protein: CASSWTDEQYF
CDR3 DNA: TGCGCCAGCAGTTGGACGGACGAGCAGTACTTC

V gene: TRBV5-6
J gene: TRBJ1-1
D gene: .
clone size: once
CDR3 protein: CASSSGLLNRLNTEAFF
CDR3 DNA: TGTGCCAGCAGCTCGGGACTCCTGAACCGACTGAACACTGAAGCTTTCTTT

V gene: TRBV19
J gene: TRBJ1-5
D gene: .
clone size: .
CDR3 protein: CASSINAANQPQHF
CDR3 DNA: TGTGCCAGTAGTATAAATGCAGCAAATCAGCCCCAGCATTTT

V gene: TRBV29-1
J gene: TRBJ1-4
D gene: .
clone size: .
CDR3 protein: CSVEPRFGEKLFF
CDR3 DNA: TGCAGCGTTGAACCCAGATTTGGGGAAAAACTGTTTTTT

V gene: TRBV10-3
J gene: TRBJ2-2
D gene: .
clone size: .
CDR3 protein: CAISGESGELFF
CDR3 DNA: TGTGCCATCAGTGGGGAGAGCGGGGAGCTGTTTTTT

V gene: TRBV29-1
J gene: TRBJ2-3
D gene: .
clone size: .
CDR3 protein: CSVEVASTDTQYF
CDR3 DNA: TGCAGCGTTGAAGTGGCGAGCACAGATACGCAGTATTTT

V gene: TRBV18
J gene: TRBJ2-1
D gene: .
clone size: once
CDR3 protein: CASSPTNYNEQFF
CDR3 DNA: TGTGCCAGCTCACCAACTAACTACAATGAGCAGTTCTTC

V gene: TRBV29-1
J gene: TRBJ1-6
D gene: .
clone size: once
CDR3 protein: CSVGQDNSPLHF
CDR3 DNA: TGCAGCGTCGGACAAGATAATTCACCCCTCCACTTT

V gene: TRBV6-1
J gene: TRBJ1-5
D gene: TRBD1
clone size: .
CDR3 protein: CASTMTGGNQPQHF
CDR3 DNA: TGTGCCAGCACCATGACAGGGGGCAATCAGCCCCAGCATTTT

V gene: TRBV18
J gene: TRBJ1-1
D gene: .
clone size: once
CDR3 protein: CASSPNRERTEAFF
CDR3 DNA: TGTGCCAGCTCACCAAACAGGGAAAGGACTGAAGCTTTCTTT

V gene: TRBV28
J gene: TRBJ2-5
D gene: TRBD2
clone size: .
CDR3 protein: CASSGARGGRARGVEETQYF
CDR3 DNA: TGTGCCAGCAGTGGGGCTAGGGGCGGGAGGGCTCGAGGGGTGGAAGAGACCCAGTACTTC